A selection of T cell receptor beta chains follows, all from one sample in a study of shared clonotypes between healthy human individuals. Sequencing used immunoSEQ multiplex PCR; TCRdb keeps in-frame clones, though not all of them. The sample holds some 2,400,000 clones, more than 90% seen once. The sample comprised naive CD4+ T cells sorted from blood. The receptors were gathered from a man between 18 and 35 years old in good health. Both conserved end residues are trimmed from each CDR3.

>TRBJ1-1|TRBV29-1
SARWVNTEAF
>TRBJ2-3|TRBV7-9
ASSAGTSGADTQY
>TRBJ2-4|TRBV28
ASSKEDIAKNIQY
>TRBJ2-5|TRBV28
ASSPRTGGEETQY
>TRBJ1-4|TRBV21-1
ASSVGATNEKLF
>TRBJ2-7|TRBV7-9
ASSADKQGTYEQY
>TRBJ2-7|TRBV30
AWKQRTDFYEQY
>TRBJ1-3|TRBV11-2
ASSVRVPGNTIY
>TRBJ1-6|TRBV27
ASSYLPFGRGEHNNSPLH
>TRBJ2-6|TRBV27
ASSLSRLASSGANVLT
>TRBJ2-7|TRBV18
ASSPPGESYEQY
>TRBJ2-2|TRBV29-1
SAKVGANTGELF
>TRBJ2-2|TRBV6-5
ASSWTSGRGGGELF
>TRBJ1-1|TRBV6-5
ASSSPWTGRTEAF
>TRBJ2-5|TRBV30
AWRTQGGKRETQY
>TRBJ2-5|TRBV2
ASSVGYQETQY
>TRBJ2-7|TRBV28
ASSLGTGSSGQY
>TRBJ2-7|TRBV19
ASSNPAYYEQY
>TRBJ2-1|TRBV27
ASSLGADRGPYNEQF
>TRBJ1-2|TRBV5-4
ASSVGGQRFGGYT
>TRBJ2-1|TRBV5-4
ASSLKGSGYNEQF
>TRBJ2-5|TRBV7-3
ASSPQGARETQY
>TRBJ2-7|TRBV5-6
ASSFGTVSYEQY
>TRBJ1-5|TRBV19
ASSTEGLQNQPQH
>TRBJ2-7|TRBV28
ASTHGAGGYFSYEQY
>TRBJ2-7|TRBV6-6
ASQWQDAYEQY
>TRBJ1-6|TRBV5-1
ASRPLMNSPLH
>TRBJ1-2|TRBV2
ASTRTGLGYGYT
>TRBJ2-1|TRBV5-1
ASSLGPGGLGYEQF
>TRBJ2-7|TRBV6-5
ASTRLAGINEQY
>TRBJ1-2|TRBV7-2
ASSLMRDGYT
>TRBJ1-5|TRBV10-3
AISESTESNQPQH
>TRBJ1-1|TRBV5-1
ASSSSGAANTEAF